This T cell receptor beta chain was recorded in a study of cytomegalovirus exposure and HLA in healthy donors. TCRdb's copy holds only in-frame clones and misses some; the assay was immunoSEQ multiplex PCR. The sample carries about 160,000 clones, around four fifths recorded once. Study findings and constraints: In vitro assays verified that three CMV-associated chains recognized CMV antigens specifically. The study recorded 160 or so TCR beta chains that were cytomegalovirus-associated.

Details on this clone: The antigen is not known.

This TCR was recovered from a man aged 25 to 40 in good health and CMV-seropositive. Sequences were obtained from PBMCs.

The CDR3 loop is CASSLERRGVTYEQYF. CDR3 in DNA: TGCGCCAGCAGCTTGGAGAGGCGGGGGGTTACCTACGAGCAGTACTTC. The rearrangement links TRBV5-1 to TRBJ2-7, with TRBD2 matching over 8 bases. V gave up 0 bases and J gave up 2 bases; unmatched junction bases: 7. Germline loops: CDR1 SGHRS, CDR2 YFSETQ. The CDR3 totals 16 residues.